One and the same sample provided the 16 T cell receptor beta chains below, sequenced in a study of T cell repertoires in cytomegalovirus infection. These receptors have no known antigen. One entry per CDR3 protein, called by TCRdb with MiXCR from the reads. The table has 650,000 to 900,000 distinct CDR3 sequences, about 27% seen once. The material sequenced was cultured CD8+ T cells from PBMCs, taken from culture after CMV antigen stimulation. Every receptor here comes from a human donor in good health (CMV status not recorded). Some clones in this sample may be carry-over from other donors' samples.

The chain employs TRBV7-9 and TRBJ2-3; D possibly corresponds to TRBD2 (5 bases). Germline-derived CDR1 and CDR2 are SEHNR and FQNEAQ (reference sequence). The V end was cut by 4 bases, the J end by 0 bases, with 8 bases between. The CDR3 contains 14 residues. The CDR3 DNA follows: TGTGCCAGCAGCTCGCCGGGGAGCACAGATACGCAGTATTTT. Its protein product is CASSSPGSTDTQYF. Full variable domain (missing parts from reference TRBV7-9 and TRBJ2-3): DTGVSQNPRHKITKRGQNVTFRCDPISEHNRLYWYRQTLGQGPEFLTYFQNEAQLEKSRLLSDRFSAERPKGSFSTLEIQRTEQGDSAMYLCASSSPGSTDTQYFGPGTRLTVL.

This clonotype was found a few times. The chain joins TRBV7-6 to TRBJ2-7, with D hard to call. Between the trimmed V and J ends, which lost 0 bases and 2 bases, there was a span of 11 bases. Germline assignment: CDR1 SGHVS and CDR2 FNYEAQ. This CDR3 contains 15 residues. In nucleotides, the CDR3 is TGTGCCAGCAGCTTAGCCGGAGATAACCCCTACGAGCAGTACTTC. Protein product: CASSLAGDNPYEQYF.

In nucleotides, the CDR3 is TGTGCCAGCGGACAGGGTTACTACGAGCAGTACGTC. As protein: CASGQGYYEQYV. The V gene is TRBV6-2 or TRBV6-3, the J gene TRBJ2-7; 8 positions match TRBD1. V dropped 8 bases and J dropped 3; count of bases not matched to a gene: 3. Per the germline V gene, CDR1 is MNHEY and CDR2 is SVGEGT. The CDR3 has 12 residues.

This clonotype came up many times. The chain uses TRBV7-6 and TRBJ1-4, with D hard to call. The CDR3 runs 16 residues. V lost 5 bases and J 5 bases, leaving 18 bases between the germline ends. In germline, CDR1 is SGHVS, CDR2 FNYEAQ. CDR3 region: CASSNGGGLKNEKLFF. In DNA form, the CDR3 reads TGTGCCAGCAGCAACGGAGGCGGACTGAAGAATGAAAAACTGTTTTTT.

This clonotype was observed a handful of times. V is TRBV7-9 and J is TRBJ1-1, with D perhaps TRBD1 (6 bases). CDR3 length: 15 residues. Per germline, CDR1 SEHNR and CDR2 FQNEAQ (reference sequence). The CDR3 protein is CGVSGTWGMNTEAFF. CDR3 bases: TGTGGGGTGTCTGGGACATGGGGGATGAACACTGAAGCTTTCTTT.

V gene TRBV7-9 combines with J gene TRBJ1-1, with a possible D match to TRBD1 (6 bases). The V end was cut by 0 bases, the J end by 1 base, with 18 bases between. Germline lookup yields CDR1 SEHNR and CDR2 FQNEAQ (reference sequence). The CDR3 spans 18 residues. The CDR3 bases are TGTGCCAGCAGCTTAGCGCACTTTACAGGGCCAAGGAACACTGAAGCTTTCTTT. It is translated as CASSLAHFTGPRNTEAFF. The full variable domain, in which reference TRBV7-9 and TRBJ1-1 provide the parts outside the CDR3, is DTGVSQNPRHKITKRGQNVTFRCDPISEHNRLYWYRQTLGQGPEFLTYFQNEAQLEKSRLLSDRFSAERPKGSFSTLEIQRTEQGDSAMYLCASSLAHFTGPRNTEAFFGQGTRLTVV.

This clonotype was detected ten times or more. CDR3 sequence (DNA): TGTGCCAGCAGCCCGTATCGACAGGGGCGCTATATTCAGGACACCGGGGAGCTGTTTTTT. Translating gives CASSPYRQGRYIQDTGELFF. V and J are TRBV7-8 and TRBJ2-2; 8 nucleotides agree with TRBD1. Germline V CDR1 and CDR2: SGHVS, FQNEAQ. J was trimmed by 3 bases and V by 5 bases; bases with no gene match: 20. The CDR3 loop spans 20 amino acids.

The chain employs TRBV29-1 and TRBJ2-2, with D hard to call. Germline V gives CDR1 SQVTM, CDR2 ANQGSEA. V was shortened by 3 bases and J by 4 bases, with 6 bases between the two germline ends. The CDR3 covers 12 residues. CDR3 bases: TGCAGCGTTGATTCGGGCACCGGGGAGCTGTTTTTT. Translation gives CSVDSGTGELFF.

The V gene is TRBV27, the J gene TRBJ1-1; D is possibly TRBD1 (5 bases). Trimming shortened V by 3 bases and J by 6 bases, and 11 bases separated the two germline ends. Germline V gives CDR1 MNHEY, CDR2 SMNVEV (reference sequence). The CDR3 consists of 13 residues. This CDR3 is CASSLQGWAEAFF. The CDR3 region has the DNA TGTGCCAGCAGTTTGCAGGGTTGGGCTGAAGCTTTCTTT.

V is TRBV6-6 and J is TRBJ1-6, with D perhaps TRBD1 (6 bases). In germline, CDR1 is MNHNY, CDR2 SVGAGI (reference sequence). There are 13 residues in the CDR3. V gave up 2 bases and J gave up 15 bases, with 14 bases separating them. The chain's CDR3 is CASSYEGQSGLHF. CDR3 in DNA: TGTGCCAGCAGTTACGAGGGACAATCAGGCCTCCACTTT.

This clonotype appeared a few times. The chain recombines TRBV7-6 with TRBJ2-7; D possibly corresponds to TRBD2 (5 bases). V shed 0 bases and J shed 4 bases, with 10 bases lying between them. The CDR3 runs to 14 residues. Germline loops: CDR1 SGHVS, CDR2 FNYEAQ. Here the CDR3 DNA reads TGTGCCAGCAGCTTAGCAGGGAGTGGGTACGAGCAGTACTTC. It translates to CASSLAGSGYEQYF.

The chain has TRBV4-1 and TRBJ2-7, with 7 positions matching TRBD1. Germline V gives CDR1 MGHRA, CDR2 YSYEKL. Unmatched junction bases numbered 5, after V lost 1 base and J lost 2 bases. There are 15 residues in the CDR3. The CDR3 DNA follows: TGCGCCAGCAGCCAAGTTCCGGGACAGACCTACGAGCAGTACTTC. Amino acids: CASSQVPGQTYEQYF.

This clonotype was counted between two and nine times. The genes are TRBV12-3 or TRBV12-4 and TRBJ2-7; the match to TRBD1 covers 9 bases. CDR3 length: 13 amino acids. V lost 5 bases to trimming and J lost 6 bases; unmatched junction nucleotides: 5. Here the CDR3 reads CASSQQGASEQYV. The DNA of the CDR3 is TGTGCCAGCAGTCAACAGGGGGCTAGCGAGCAGTACGTC.

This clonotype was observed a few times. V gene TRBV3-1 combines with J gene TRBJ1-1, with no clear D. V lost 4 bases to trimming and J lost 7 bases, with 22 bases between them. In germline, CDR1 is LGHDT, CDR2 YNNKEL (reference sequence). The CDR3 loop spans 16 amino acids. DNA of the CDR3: TGTGCCAGCAGCCCCAAATACGGATGGCTAAAGGATGAAGCTTTCTTT. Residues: CASSPKYGWLKDEAFF.

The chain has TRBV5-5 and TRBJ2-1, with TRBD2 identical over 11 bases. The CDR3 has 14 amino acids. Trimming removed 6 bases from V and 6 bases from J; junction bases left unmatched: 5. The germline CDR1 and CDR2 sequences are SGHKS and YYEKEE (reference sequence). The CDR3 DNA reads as TGTGCCAGCATAGGACTAGCGGGCCTCAATGAGCAGTTCTTC. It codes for CASIGLAGLNEQFF. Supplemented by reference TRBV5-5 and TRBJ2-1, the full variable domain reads DAGVTQSPTHLIKTRGQQVTLRCSPISGHKSVSWYQQVLGQGPQFIFQYYEKEERGRGNFPDRFSARQFPNYSSELNVNALLLGDSALYLCASIGLAGLNEQFFGPGTRLTVL.

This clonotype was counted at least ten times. In DNA form, the CDR3 reads TGCGCCAGCAGCCAAGATCAGGAAGGGGATCAGCCCCAGCATTTT. It codes for CASSQDQEGDQPQHF. The chain couples TRBV4-3 to TRBJ1-5; tentatively, D is TRBD1 (5 bases). Trimming removed 0 bases from V and 5 bases from J, with 11 bases in between. Per germline, CDR1 LGHNA and CDR2 YSLEER. There are 15 residues in the CDR3.